A single sample gave rise to the 26 T cell receptor beta chains below, sequenced in a study of blood T cell repertoires in COVID-19. Only in-frame clones appear in the TCRdb table, and some are missing; sequencing was by immunoSEQ multiplex PCR. Of fewer than 350,000 clones in the sample, 81% were seen once. Sequenced input: peripheral blood. These receptors originate from an older woman with active or convalescent COVID-19.

The V call is TRBV19, the J call TRBJ1-5; D is perhaps TRBD1 (5 bases). The V gene's germline CDR1 is LNHDA and CDR2 SQIVND (reference sequence). The CDR3 has 13 amino acids. V dropped 8 bases and J dropped 2 bases, with 10 bases sitting between them. CDR3 region: CASHRGGNQPQHF. DNA of the CDR3: TGTGCCAGTCATCGGGGGGGCAATCAGCCCCAGCATTTT.

This clone appeared a single time. DNA of the CDR3: TGTGCCAGCAGCTCCGATGCGGGGGGGACGACAGATACGCAGTATTTT. Amino acids: CASSSDAGGTTDTQYF. The genes are TRBV13 and TRBJ2-3; TRBD2 aligns across 9 bases. J gave up 3 bases and V 4 bases, and 8 bases lay outside the gene matches. The CDR3 spans 16 residues. Germline CDR1 is PRHDT and CDR2 is FYEKMQ (reference sequence).

The chain carries TRBV2 and TRBJ2-3; D not certain. Germline lookup yields CDR1 SNHLY and CDR2 FYNNEI. V gave up 4 bases and J gave up 2 bases, with 7 bases separating them. The CDR3 is 13 amino acids. CDR3 region: CASSVYSTDTQYF. The CDR3 DNA reads TGTGCCAGCAGTGTCTACTCCACAGATACGCAGTATTTT.

V and J are TRBV7-8 and TRBJ1-4, with D maybe TRBD1 (5 bases). Trimming left V 2 bases short and J 8 bases short, with 18 bases between. Looked up from germline, CDR1 is SGHVS and CDR2 is FQNEAQ. The CDR3 contains 16 residues. CDR3: CASSLLVWGVGEKLFF. CDR3 DNA sequence: TGTGCCAGCAGCTTATTGGTATGGGGGGTCGGAGAAAAACTGTTTTTT.

The CDR3 loop is CASSQDVGTGLSEAFF. The DNA of the CDR3 is TGCGCCAGCAGCCAAGATGTTGGGACAGGGTTGTCTGAAGCTTTCTTT. The chain has TRBV4-3 and TRBJ1-1; 9 bases map to TRBD1. CDR1 is LGHNA and CDR2 is YSLEER in the germline V gene. The J segment lost 6 bases and the V segment lost 0 bases, leaving 8 bases of the junction unmatched. This CDR3 has 16 amino acids.

CDR3 DNA: TGTGCCAGCAGCTTAAGCGCAGGGGGGAACACTGAAGCTTTCTTT. It encodes CASSLSAGGNTEAFF. The rearrangement joins TRBV7-9 to TRBJ1-1, with TRBD1 identical over 7 bases. V gave up 2 bases and J gave up 1 base; unmatched junction bases: 4. The germline CDR1 and CDR2 sequences are SEHNR and FQNEAQ (reference sequence). The CDR3 is 15 amino acids.

CDR3 sequence (DNA): TGTGCCAGCCACCGGGGGAGGGCAGGCAATGAAAAACTGTTTTTT. Amino acid sequence: CASHRGRAGNEKLFF. This chain joins TRBV5-6 and TRBJ1-4; D might be TRBD1 (5 bases). Trimming stripped 7 bases from V and 5 bases from J, with 18 bases between. This CDR3 is built from 15 residues. Per the germline V gene, CDR1 is SGHDT and CDR2 is YYEEEE.

This clone has only one observation. The gene calls are TRBV7-9 and TRBJ1-1; D is uncertain. Looked up from germline, CDR1 is SEHNR and CDR2 is FQNEAQ (reference sequence). The V and J ends lost 2 bases and 10 bases respectively, with 8 bases between them. There are 11 residues in the CDR3. CDR3 loop: CASSLQYVAFF. DNA for the CDR3: TGTGCCAGCAGCTTACAGTATGTAGCTTTCTTT.

The V gene is TRBV29-1, the J gene TRBJ1-1, with 8 bases aligning to TRBD1. The CDR3 is 14 residues long. V lost 6 bases, J lost 1 base, and 7 bases stayed unmatched. The germline V gene encodes CDR1 SQVTM and CDR2 ANQGSEA. CDR3 nucleotide sequence: TGCAGCGTAGCAGGGGGCGCGGCGAACACTGAAGCTTTCTTT. Translated: CSVAGGAANTEAFF.

Regarding this clone: In the same sample, other DNA sequences code for this CDR3. DNA of the CDR3: TGTGCCTGGACCCTTAGCACAGATACGCAGTATTTT. Translation gives CAWTLSTDTQYF. This chain uses TRBV30 with TRBJ2-3; D is unresolved. With 4 bases removed from V and 0 bases from J, the gap between germline ends came to 5 bases. The CDR3 consists of 12 residues. Germline CDR1 and CDR2: GTSNPN and SVGIG (reference sequence).

This clone is a singleton in its sample. The chain is built from TRBV10-3 and TRBJ2-3, with TRBD1 as a possible D gene (6 bases). V was pared by 6 bases and J by 0 bases, with 13 bases between. CDR1 is ENHRY and CDR2 is SYGVKD in the germline V gene. This CDR3 is built from 15 residues. Here the CDR3 DNA reads TGTGCCATCAGCGCCAGGGGTCGCAGCACAGATACGCAGTATTTT. The encoded protein is CAISARGRSTDTQYF.

This chain uses TRBV4-3 with TRBJ1-1; D ambiguous. Germline V gene lookup returns CDR1 LGHNA and CDR2 YSLEER. The CDR3 length is 15 residues. Trimming stripped 6 bases from V and 1 base from J, with 15 bases between. In DNA, the CDR3 is TGCGCCAGCAGGTCGGGGTTCTTCCCGAACACTGAAGCTTTCTTT. Translation gives CASRSGFFPNTEAFF.

The rearrangement uses TRBV11-2 and TRBJ1-3; D call uncertain. Trimming left V 2 bases short and J 3 bases short, with 11 bases between. CDR3 size: 15 residues. The germline V gene has CDR1 SGHAT and CDR2 FQNNGV. CDR3 in DNA: TGTGCCAGCAGCTTACAAAACGGAGGTGGAAACACCATATATTTT. It codes for CASSLQNGGGNTIYF. The variable domain in full, completed from reference TRBV11-2 and TRBJ1-3, reads EAGVAQSPRYKIIEKRQSVAFWCNPISGHATLYWYQQILGQGPKLLIQFQNNGVVDDSQLPKDRFSAERLKGVDSTLKIQPAKLEDSAVYLCASSLQNGGGNTIYFGEGSWLTVV.

V is TRBV6-5 and J is TRBJ2-1, with 8 bases lining up with TRBD2. The CDR3 totals 15 residues. CDR1 is MNHEY, CDR2 SVGAGI, per germline. The trim removed 5 bases at V and 0 bases at J, leaving 3 bases unmatched. This chain's CDR3 is CASSQTSDSYNEQFF. For the CDR3, the DNA is TGTGCCAGCAGTCAGACTAGCGACTCCTACAATGAGCAGTTCTTC.

V is TRBV1 and J is TRBJ2-2; the table calls TRBD1, which could not be checked here. TRBV1 is flagged as a pseudogene. This CDR3 has 15 amino acids. CDR3 sequence reads: CTSCTGAVNTGELFF. CDR3 coding DNA: TGCACCAGTTGTACAGGAGCTGTGAACACCGGGGAGCTGTTTTTT.

The chain couples TRBV29-1 to TRBJ1-2; D may be TRBD1 (5 bases). The germline V gene has CDR1 SQVTM and CDR2 ANQGSEA. The CDR3 loop spans 14 amino acids. V was shortened by 3 bases and J by 0 bases, with 11 bases between the two germline ends. CDR3 sequence (DNA): TGCAGCGTTGACTCCCAGGACACTAACTATGGCTACACCTTC. It translates to CSVDSQDTNYGYTF.

The count of this clone is one. The chain couples TRBV11-3 to TRBJ2-7; TRBD1 might be the D (5 bases). The CDR3 totals 14 residues. V lost 3 bases and J 0 bases, leaving 9 bases between the germline ends. Germline-derived CDR1 and CDR2 are SGHNT and YENEEA. CDR3 DNA sequence: TGTGCCAGCAGCTTTGACAGTAACTCCTACGAGCAGTACTTC. It codes for CASSFDSNSYEQYF.

This clone came up a few times. This chain connects TRBV9 to TRBJ2-3; D not certain. Trimming stripped 4 bases from V and 7 bases from J, with 10 bases between. Germline CDR1 SGDLS, CDR2 YYNGEE. CDR3 length: 12 amino acids. Here the CDR3 reads CASSLDSNTQYF. CDR3 in DNA: TGTGCCAGCAGCCTTGACTCAAATACGCAGTATTTT.

The chain employs TRBV19 and TRBJ2-5; 15 bases are shared with TRBD2. Unmatched junction bases numbered 5, after V lost 7 bases and J lost 5 bases. Germline CDR1 is LNHDA and CDR2 is SQIVND (reference sequence). CDR3 length: 15 amino acids. CDR3 DNA sequence: TGTGCCAGTATGGGACTAGCGGGGGGTCAGGAGACCCAGTACTTC. Its protein is CASMGLAGGQETQYF.

The CDR3 region has the DNA TGTGCCGTAGGTAGCGGGGGGAAGCAGACCCAGTACTTC. It encodes CAVGSGGKQTQYF. V is TRBV4-2 and J is TRBJ2-5, with TRBD2 matching over 10 bases. Germline V gives CDR1 LGHNA, CDR2 YNFKEQ. The junction had 9 bases not matched to a gene; V was cut back by 11 bases and J by 6 bases. This CDR3 has 13 residues.

This rearrangement joins TRBV6-1 to TRBJ2-1, with 10 bases matching TRBD2. Trimming removed 2 bases from V and 7 bases from J; junction bases left unmatched: 5. Per germline, CDR1 MNHNS and CDR2 SASEGT. The CDR3 consists of 15 residues. The CDR3 nucleotides are TGTGCCAGCAGTGAATTTTTAGCGGGGGGAAATGAGCAGTTCTTC. It encodes CASSEFLAGGNEQFF.

This clone was counted between two and nine times. V gene TRBV18 combines with J gene TRBJ1-4; the match to TRBD1 covers 7 bases. Germline values: CDR1 KGHSH, CDR2 LQKENI. There are 13 residues in the CDR3. The junction had 0 bases not matched to a gene; V was cut back by 2 bases and J by 6 bases. The CDR3 DNA is TGTGCCAGCTCACCAGACAGGGATGAAAAACTGTTTTTT. Translated, it gives CASSPDRDEKLFF.

In this sample, this clone turned up a few times. The chain has TRBV12-3 or TRBV12-4 and TRBJ2-3; 7 nucleotides line up with TRBD2. The CDR3 totals 12 residues. V dropped 2 bases and J dropped 8; count of bases not matched to a gene: 1. The CDR3 DNA reads TGTGCCAGCAGTTTAACGGGGGGTACGCAGTATTTT. This sequence encodes CASSLTGGTQYF.

The rearrangement links TRBV4-3 to TRBJ1-3, with 7 bases that match TRBD1. The CDR3 consists of 20 residues. After removal of 0 bases from V and 4 bases from J, the junction contained 18 bases not matched to a gene. Germline CDR1 is LGHNA and CDR2 is YSLEER. CDR3 loop: CASSQDLARQGWFSGNTIYF. The DNA for the CDR3 is TGCGCCAGCAGCCAAGATCTGGCCCGACAGGGTTGGTTCTCCGGAAACACCATATATTTT.

This chain joins TRBV19 and TRBJ2-2; 7 bases fit TRBD1. The CDR3 length is 15 residues. V shed 5 bases and J 2 bases; nucleotides not matched to a gene: 5. The germline CDR1 and CDR2 sequences are LNHDA and SQIVND (reference sequence). The CDR3 loop reads CASSSQGGNTGELFF. CDR3 in DNA: TGTGCCAGTAGTTCGCAAGGGGGCAACACCGGGGAGCTGTTTTTT. The variable domain in full, completed from reference TRBV19 and TRBJ2-2, reads DGGITQSPKYLFRKEGQNVTLSCEQNLNHDAMYWYRQDPGQGLRLIYYSQIVNDFQKGDIAEGYSVSREKKESFPLTVTSAQKNPTAFYLCASSSQGGNTGELFFGEGSRLTVL.

The chain joins TRBV4-1 to TRBJ2-7; 7 bases align to TRBD1. CDR1 and CDR2 (germline): MGHRA, YSYEKL. V lost 1 base to trimming and J lost 4 bases; unmatched junction nucleotides: 7. CDR3 length: 15 residues. The CDR3 DNA reads TGCGCCAGCAGCCAAGTGCAGGGCAGGGGGTACGAGCAGTACTTC. Its protein is CASSQVQGRGYEQYF.